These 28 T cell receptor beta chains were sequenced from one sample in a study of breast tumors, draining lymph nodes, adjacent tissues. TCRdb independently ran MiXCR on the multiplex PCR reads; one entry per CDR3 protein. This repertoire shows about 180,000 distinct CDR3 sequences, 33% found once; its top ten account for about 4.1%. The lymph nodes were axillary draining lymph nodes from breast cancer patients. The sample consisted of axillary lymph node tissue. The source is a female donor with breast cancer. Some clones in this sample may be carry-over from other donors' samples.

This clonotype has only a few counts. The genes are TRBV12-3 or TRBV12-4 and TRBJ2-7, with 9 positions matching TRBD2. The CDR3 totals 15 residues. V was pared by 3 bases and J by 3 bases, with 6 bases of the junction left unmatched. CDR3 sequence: CASSFRREGHYEQYF. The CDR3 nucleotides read TGTGCCAGCAGTTTCAGGCGGGAGGGCCACTACGAGCAGTACTTC.

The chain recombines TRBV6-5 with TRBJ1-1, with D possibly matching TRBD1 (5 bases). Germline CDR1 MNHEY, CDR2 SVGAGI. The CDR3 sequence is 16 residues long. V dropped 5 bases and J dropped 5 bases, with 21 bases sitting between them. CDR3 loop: CASSHLPLVGGTEAFF. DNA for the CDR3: TGTGCCAGCAGTCACCTTCCCCTTGTCGGGGGGACTGAAGCTTTCTTT.

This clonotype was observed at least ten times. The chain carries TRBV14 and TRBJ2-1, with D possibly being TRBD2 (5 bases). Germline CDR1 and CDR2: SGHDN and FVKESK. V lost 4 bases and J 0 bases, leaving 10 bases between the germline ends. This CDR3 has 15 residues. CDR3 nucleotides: TGTGCCAGCAGCCCAGACTACGGCTCCTACAATGAGCAGTTCTTC. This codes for CASSPDYGSYNEQFF.

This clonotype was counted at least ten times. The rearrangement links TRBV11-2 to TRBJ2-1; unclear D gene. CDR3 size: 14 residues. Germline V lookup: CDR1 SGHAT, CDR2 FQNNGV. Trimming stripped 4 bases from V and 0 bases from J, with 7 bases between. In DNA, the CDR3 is TGTGCCAGCAGCTCACGAGGCTCCTACAATGAGCAGTTCTTC. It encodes CASSSRGSYNEQFF.

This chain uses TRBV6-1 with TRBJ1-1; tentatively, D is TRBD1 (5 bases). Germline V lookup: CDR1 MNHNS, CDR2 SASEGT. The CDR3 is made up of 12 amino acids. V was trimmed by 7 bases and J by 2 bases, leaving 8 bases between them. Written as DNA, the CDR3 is TGTGCCAGCACGGGGGGTAACACTGAAGCTTTCTTT. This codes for CASTGGNTEAFF.

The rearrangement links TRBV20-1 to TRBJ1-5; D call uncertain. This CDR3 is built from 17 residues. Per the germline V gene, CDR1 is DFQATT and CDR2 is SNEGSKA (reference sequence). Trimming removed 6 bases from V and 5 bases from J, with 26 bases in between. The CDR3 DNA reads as TGCAGTGCCAAACAACCCGCCGGAACCCAAAAGGATCAGCCCCAGCATTTT. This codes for CSAKQPAGTQKDQPQHF.

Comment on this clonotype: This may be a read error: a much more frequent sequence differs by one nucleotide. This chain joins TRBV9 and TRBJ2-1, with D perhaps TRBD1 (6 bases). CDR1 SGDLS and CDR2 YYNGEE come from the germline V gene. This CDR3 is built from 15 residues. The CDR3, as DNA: TGTGCCAGCAGCGTAGGGACAGAGAACTACAATGAGCCGTTCTTC. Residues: CASSVGTENYNEPFF.

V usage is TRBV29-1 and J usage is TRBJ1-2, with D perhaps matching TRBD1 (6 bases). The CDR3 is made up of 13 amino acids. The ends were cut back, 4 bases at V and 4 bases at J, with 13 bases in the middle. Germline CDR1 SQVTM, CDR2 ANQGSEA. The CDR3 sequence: CSVATGSLYGYTF. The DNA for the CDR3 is TGCAGCGTTGCAACAGGGAGCCTCTATGGCTACACCTTC.

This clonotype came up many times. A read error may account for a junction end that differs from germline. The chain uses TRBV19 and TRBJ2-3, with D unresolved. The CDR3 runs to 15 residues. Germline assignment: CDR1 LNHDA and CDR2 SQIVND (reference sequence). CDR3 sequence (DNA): TGTGCCAGTAGTATAGCGCAGGATAGCACACATACGCAGTATTTT. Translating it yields CASSIAQDSTHTQYF.

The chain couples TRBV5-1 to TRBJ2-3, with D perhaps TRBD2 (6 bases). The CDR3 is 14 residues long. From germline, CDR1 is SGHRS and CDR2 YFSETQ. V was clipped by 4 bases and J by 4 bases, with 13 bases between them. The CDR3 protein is CASSRGGAADTQYF. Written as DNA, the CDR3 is TGCGCCAGCAGCCGGGGAGGTGCGGCAGATACGCAGTATTTT.

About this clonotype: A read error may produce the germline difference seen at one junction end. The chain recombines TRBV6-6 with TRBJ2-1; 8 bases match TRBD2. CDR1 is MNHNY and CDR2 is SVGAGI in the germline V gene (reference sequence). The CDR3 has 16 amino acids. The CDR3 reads CASGYSPAGAYNEQFF. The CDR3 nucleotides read TGTGCCAGCGGTTACTCCCCAGCGGGGGCCTACAATGAGCAGTTCTTC.

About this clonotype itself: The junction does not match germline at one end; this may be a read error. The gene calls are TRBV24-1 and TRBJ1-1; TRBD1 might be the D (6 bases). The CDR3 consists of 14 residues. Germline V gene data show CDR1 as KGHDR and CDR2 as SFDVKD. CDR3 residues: CASSPPGVNTEAFF. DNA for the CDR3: TGTGCCAGCAGTCCCCCAGGGGTTAACACTGAAGCTTTCTTT.

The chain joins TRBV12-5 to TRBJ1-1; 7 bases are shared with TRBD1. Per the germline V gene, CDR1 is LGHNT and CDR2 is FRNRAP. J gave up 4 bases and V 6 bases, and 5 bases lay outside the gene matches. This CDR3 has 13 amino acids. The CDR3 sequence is CASGNQGGTEAFF. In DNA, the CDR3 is TGTGCTAGTGGAAACCAGGGGGGCACTGAAGCTTTCTTT.

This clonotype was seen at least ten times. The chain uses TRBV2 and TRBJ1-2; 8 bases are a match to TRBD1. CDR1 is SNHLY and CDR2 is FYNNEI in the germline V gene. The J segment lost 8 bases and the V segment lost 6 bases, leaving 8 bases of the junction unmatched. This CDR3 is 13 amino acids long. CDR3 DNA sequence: TGTGCCAGCAGCCAGGACAGGGAACGCGGCTACACCTTC. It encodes CASSQDRERGYTF.

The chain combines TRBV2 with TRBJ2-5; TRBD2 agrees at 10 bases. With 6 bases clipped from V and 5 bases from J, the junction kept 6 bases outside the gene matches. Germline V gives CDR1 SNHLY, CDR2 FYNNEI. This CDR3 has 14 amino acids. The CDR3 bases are TGTGCCAGCAGGCGGCCTAGCGGGGGCGAGACCCAGTACTTC. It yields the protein CASRRPSGGETQYF.

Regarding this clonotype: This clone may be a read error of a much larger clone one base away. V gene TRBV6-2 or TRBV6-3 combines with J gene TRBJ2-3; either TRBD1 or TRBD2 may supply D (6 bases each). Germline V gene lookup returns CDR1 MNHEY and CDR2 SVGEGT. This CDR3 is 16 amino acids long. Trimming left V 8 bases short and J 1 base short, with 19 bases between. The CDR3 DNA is TGTGCCAGCCGCAAATTGGGGGGCGACGGCACAGATACGCAGTATTTT. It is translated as CASRKLGGDGTDTQYF.

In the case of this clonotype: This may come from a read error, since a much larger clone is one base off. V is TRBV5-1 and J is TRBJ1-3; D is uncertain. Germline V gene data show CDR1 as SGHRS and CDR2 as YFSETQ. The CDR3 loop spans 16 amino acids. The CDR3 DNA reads TGCGCCAGCAGCAATCCTGGTGGGAGCTCTGGAAACACCATACATTTT. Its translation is CASSNPGGSSGNTIHF.

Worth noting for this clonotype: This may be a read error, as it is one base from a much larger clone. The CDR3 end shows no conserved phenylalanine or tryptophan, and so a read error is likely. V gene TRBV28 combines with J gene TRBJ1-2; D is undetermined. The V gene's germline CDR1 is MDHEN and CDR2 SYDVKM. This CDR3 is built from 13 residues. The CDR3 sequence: CATIRGNNYGYTL. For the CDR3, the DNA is TGTGCGACGATCCGGGGAAACAACTATGGCTACACCCTC.

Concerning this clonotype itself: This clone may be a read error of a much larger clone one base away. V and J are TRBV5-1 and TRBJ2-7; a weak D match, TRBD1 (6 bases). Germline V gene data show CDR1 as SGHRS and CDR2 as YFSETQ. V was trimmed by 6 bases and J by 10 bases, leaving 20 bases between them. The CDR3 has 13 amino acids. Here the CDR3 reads CASKETGTRDQYF. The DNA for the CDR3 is TGCGCCAGCAAGGAGACAGGTACGAGGGACCAGTACTTC.

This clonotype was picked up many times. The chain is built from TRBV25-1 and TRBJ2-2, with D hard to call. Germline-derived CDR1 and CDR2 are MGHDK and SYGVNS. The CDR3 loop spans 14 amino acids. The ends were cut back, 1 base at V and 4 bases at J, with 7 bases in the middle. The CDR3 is CASSEFDPTGELFF. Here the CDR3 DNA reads TGTGCCAGCAGTGAATTTGATCCCACCGGGGAGCTGTTTTTT.

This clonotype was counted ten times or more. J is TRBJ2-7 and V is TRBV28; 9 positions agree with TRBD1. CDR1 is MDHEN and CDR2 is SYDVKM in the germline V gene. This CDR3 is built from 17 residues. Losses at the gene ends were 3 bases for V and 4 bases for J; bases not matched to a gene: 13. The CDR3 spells CASSLSGLGQGVYEQYF. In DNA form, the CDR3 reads TGTGCCAGCAGTTTGTCGGGTTTGGGACAGGGCGTGTACGAGCAGTACTTC.

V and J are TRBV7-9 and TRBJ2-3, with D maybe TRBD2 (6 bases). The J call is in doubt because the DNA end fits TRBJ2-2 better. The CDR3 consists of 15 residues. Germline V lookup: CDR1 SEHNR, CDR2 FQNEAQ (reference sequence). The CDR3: CASSLTLADAGELFF. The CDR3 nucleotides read TGTGCCAGCAGCTTGACACTAGCAGACGCCGGGGAGCTGTTTTTT.

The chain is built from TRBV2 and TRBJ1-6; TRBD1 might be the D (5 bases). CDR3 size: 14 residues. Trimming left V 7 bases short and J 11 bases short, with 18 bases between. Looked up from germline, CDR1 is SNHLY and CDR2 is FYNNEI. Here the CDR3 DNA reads TGTGCCAGCACCCCTCCAGTTAGGGGTCCACCCCTCCACTTT. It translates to CASTPPVRGPPLHF.

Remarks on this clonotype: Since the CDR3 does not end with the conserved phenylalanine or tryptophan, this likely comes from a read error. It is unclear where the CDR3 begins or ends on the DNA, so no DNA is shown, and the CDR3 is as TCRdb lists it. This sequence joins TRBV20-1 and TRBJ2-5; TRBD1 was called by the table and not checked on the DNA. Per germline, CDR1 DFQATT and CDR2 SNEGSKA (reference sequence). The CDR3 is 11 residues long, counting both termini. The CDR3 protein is CSARRGGDHYY.

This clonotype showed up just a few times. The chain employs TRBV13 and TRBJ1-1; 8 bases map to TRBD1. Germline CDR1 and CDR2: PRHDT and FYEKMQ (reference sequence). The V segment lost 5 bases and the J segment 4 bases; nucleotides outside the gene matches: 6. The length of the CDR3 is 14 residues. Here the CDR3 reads CASSIRTGRTEAFF. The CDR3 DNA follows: TGTGCCAGCAGCATTCGGACAGGGCGCACTGAAGCTTTCTTT.

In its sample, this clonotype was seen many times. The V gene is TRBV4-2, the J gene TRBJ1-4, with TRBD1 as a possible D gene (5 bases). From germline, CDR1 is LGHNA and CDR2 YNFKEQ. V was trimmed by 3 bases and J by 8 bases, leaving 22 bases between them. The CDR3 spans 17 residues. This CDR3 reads CASSHPPAQVGGEKLFF. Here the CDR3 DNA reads TGTGCCAGCAGCCACCCCCCGGCACAGGTTGGAGGAGAAAAACTGTTTTTT.

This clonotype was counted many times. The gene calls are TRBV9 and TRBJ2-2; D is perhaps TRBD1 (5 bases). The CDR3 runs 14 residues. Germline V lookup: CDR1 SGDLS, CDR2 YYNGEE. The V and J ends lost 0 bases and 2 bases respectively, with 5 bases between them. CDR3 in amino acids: CASSVGTNTGELFF. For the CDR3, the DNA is TGTGCCAGCAGCGTAGGGACAAACACCGGGGAGCTGTTTTTT.

The chain's CDR3 is CASLGAAGAQETQYF. The CDR3 nucleotides read TGCGCCTCGCTGGGGGCAGCGGGAGCCCAAGAGACCCAGTACTTC. J is TRBJ2-5 and V is TRBV5-1, with 8 bases that match TRBD2. With 10 bases clipped from V and 1 base from J, the junction kept 12 bases outside the gene matches. The CDR3 contains 15 residues. The germline CDR1 and CDR2 sequences are SGHRS and YFSETQ. The full variable domain, completed using reference TRBV5-1 and TRBJ2-5, is KAGVTQTPRYLIKTRGQQVTLSCSPISGHRSVSWYQQTPGQGLQFLFEYFSETQRNKGNFPGRFSGRQFSNSRSEMNVSTLELGDSALYLCASLGAAGAQETQYFGPGTRLLVL.